Sequencing of this T cell receptor beta chain was carried out in a study of Ad26.COV2.S vaccination and SARS-CoV-2 variants. The V gene end was trimmed by 2 bases and the J gene end by 4 bases; junction bases not matched to a gene: 12. CDR1 SGHDN and CDR2 FVKESK come from the germline V gene. The CDR3 has 17 residues. Only in-frame clones appear in the TCRdb table, and some are missing; sequencing was by immunoSEQ multiplex PCR. The sample holds approximately 500,000 clones, roughly 85% seen once. The treatment here: approximately 18 received Ad26.COV2.S at low or high dose, single or two shots; roughly 5 received placebo; per-sample allocation not given. Sample collection was performed on day 63 after the first vaccine or placebo injection.

The chain combines TRBV14 with TRBJ2-7, with 9 nucleotides matching TRBD1. This clonotype originated in a person aged 18-60 years who received the Ad26.COV2.S COVID-19 vaccine or a placebo. This specimen was peripheral blood, taken in a trial of Ad26.COV2.S vaccine versus placebo. This CDR3 reads CASSQSQLGQGSYEQYF. In DNA, the CDR3 is TGTGCCAGCAGCCAAAGCCAGTTGGGACAGGGATCTTACGAGCAGTACTTC.